This entry lists 9 T cell receptor beta chains sequenced from one sample in a study of blood T cell repertoires in COVID-19 (TCRdb year 2020). Library preparation employed the immunoSEQ multiplex PCR assay. TCRdb provides this immuneACCESS table in a form limited to in-frame rearrangements. Some clones are lacking; in checked studies, under half of them reflect an unresolved V gene, and why the rest are absent is not known. The sample includes some 260,000 clones, with approximately 91% observed a single time. The ten largest clones capture 0.8% of the sample. Sequenced material: peripheral blood. These receptors were collected from a woman between 25 and 40 years old with acute or convalescent COVID-19.

The V call is TRBV11-2, the J call TRBJ2-5, with 7 bases that match TRBD2. The CDR3 length is 14 residues. Germline CDR1 is SGHAT and CDR2 is FQNNGV. Trimming removed 4 bases from V and 8 bases from J; junction bases left unmatched: 10. This CDR3 is CASSWIAGGDTQYF. CDR3 DNA: TGTGCCAGCAGCTGGATAGCGGGCGGGGATACCCAGTACTTC.

V gene TRBV5-6 combines with J gene TRBJ2-5; D might be TRBD1 (6 bases). Germline assignment: CDR1 SGHDT and CDR2 YYEEEE. This CDR3 comprises 13 residues. Trimming shortened V by 5 bases and J by 3 bases, and 11 bases separated the two germline ends. The CDR3 DNA reads as TGTGCCAGCAGTTGGGGGACAAAAGAGACCCAGTACTTC. It translates to CASSWGTKETQYF.

V is TRBV9 and J is TRBJ1-3; tentative D call: TRBD1 (6 bases). This CDR3 spans 17 amino acids. The V and J ends lost 0 bases and 0 bases respectively, with 13 bases between them. The germline V gene has CDR1 SGDLS and CDR2 YYNGEE. The DNA for the CDR3 is TGTGCCAGCAGCGTAGCTACCGACAGGAGCTCTGGAAACACCATATATTTT. It translates to CASSVATDRSSGNTIYF.

The gene calls are TRBV6-2 or TRBV6-3 and TRBJ2-3; 12 nucleotides line up with TRBD2. The CDR3 runs to 17 residues. Trimming took 4 bases from V and 0 from J; bases not matched to a gene: 5. The germline CDR1 and CDR2 sequences are MNHEY and SVGEGT. CDR3: CASSFGLAGISTDTQYF. DNA for the CDR3: TGTGCCAGCAGTTTCGGACTAGCGGGAATAAGCACAGATACGCAGTATTTT.

V is TRBV24-1 and J is TRBJ2-3; TRBD2 matches at 8 bases. Germline trimming cut 6 bases from V and 3 bases from J; bases unmatched to any gene: 1. The CDR3 is 13 amino acids. Per the germline V gene, CDR1 is KGHDR and CDR2 is SFDVKD. CDR3 residues: CATSRGGTDTQYF. CDR3 in DNA: TGTGCCACCAGTCGGGGGGGGACAGATACGCAGTATTTT.

The rearrangement uses TRBV27 and TRBJ2-6; 10 bases match TRBD1. With 4 bases clipped from V and 2 bases from J, the junction kept 5 bases outside the gene matches. CDR3 length equals 17 residues. Germline loops: CDR1 MNHEY, CDR2 SMNVEV (reference sequence). The CDR3 protein is CASSSDRGVTGANVLTF. As DNA, the CDR3 is TGTGCCAGCAGTTCGGACAGGGGGGTCACTGGGGCCAACGTCCTGACTTTC.

V is TRBV5-6 and J is TRBJ2-5; tentative D call: TRBD2 (6 bases). V was cut by 3 bases and J by 5 bases, with 14 bases left in between. This CDR3 has 14 amino acids. Looked up from germline, CDR1 is SGHDT and CDR2 is YYEEEE. The CDR3 nucleotides read TGTGCCAGCAGCTCACGCGGGGCCGGGGAGACCCAGTACTTC. It is translated as CASSSRGAGETQYF. Supplemented by reference TRBV5-6 and TRBJ2-5, the full variable domain reads DAGVTQSPTHLIKTRGQQVTLRCSPKSGHDTVSWYQQALGQGPQFIFQYYEEEERQRGNFPDRFSGHQFPNYSSELNVNALLLGDSALYLCASSSRGAGETQYFGPGTRLLVL.

This clone was seen only a few times. The chain recombines TRBV9 with TRBJ2-3, with TRBD2 matching 9 bases. Germline V gene data show CDR1 as SGDLS and CDR2 as YYNGEE. The V and J ends lost 6 bases and 6 bases, in that order; junction bases with no gene match: 11. The CDR3 runs to 15 residues. The CDR3 is CASTLRGRALDTQYF. In DNA, the CDR3 is TGTGCCAGCACTTTACGCGGGAGGGCCCTGGATACGCAGTATTTT. Variable domain in full (rest from reference TRBV9 and TRBJ2-3): DSGVTQTPKHLITATGQRVTLRCSPRSGDLSVYWYQQSLDQGLQFLIQYYNGEERAKGNILERFSAQQFPDLHSELNLSSLELGDSALYFCASTLRGRALDTQYFGPGTRLTVL.

The chain recombines TRBV3-1 (or the pseudogene TRBV3-2) with TRBJ2-2; 10 positions agree with TRBD2. The CDR3 is 14 residues long. V shed 7 bases, J shed 6 bases, and the junction held 5 bases outside the gene matches. CDR1 LGHDT and CDR2 YNNKEL come from the germline V gene (reference sequence). CDR3 loop: CASTSAGGAGELFF. The CDR3 DNA follows: TGTGCCAGCACCTCAGCGGGGGGGGCCGGGGAGCTGTTTTTT.